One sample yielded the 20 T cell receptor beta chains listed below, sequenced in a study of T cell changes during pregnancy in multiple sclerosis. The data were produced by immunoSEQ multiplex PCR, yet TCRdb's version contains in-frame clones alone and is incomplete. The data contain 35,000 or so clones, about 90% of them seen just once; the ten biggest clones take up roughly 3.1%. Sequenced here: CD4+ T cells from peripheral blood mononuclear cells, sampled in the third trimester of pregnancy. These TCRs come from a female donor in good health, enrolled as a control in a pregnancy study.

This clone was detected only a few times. DNA for the CDR3: TGTGCCAGCAGCTACCCCCCCGCGGCGGTTCTTGAGCAGTTCTTC. Protein product: CASSYPPAAVLEQFF. The rearrangement joins TRBV7-2 to TRBJ2-1, with D hard to call. There are 15 residues in the CDR3. Deletions cut 4 bases from V and 9 bases from J, with 19 bases between. CDR1 is SGHTA and CDR2 is FQGNSA in the germline V gene.

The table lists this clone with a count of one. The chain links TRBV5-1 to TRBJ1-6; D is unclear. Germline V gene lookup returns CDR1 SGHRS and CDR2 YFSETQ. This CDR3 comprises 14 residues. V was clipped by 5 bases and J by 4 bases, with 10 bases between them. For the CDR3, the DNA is TGCGCCAGCAGTGAGGGCAGTTATAATTCACCCCTCCACTTT. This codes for CASSEGSYNSPLHF.

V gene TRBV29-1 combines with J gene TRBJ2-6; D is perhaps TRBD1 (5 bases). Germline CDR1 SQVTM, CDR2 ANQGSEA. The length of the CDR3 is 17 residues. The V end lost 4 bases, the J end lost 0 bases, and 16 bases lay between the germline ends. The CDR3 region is CSVVVVTASSGANVLTF. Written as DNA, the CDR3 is TGCAGCGTTGTGGTAGTGACAGCGAGCTCTGGGGCCAACGTCCTGACTTTC.

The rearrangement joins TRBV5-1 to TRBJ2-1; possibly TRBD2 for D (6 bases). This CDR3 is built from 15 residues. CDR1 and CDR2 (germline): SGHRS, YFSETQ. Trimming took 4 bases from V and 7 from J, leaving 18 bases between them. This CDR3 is CASSASVGGRNEQFF. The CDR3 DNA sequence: TGCGCCAGCAGCGCATCTGTGGGGGGTAGGAATGAGCAGTTCTTC.

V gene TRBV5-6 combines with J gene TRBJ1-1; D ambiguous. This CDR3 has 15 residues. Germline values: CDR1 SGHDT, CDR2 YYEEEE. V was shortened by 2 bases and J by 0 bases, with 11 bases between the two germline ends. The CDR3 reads CASSLGMGVNTEAFF. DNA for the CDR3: TGTGCCAGCAGCTTAGGGATGGGAGTGAACACTGAAGCTTTCTTT.

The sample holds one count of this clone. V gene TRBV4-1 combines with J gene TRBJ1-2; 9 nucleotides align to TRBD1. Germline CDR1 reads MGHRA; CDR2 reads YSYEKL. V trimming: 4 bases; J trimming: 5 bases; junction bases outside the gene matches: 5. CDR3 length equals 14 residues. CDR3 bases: TGCGCCAGCAGCCTACAGGGGGCCAGGTATGGCTACACCTTC. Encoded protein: CASSLQGARYGYTF.

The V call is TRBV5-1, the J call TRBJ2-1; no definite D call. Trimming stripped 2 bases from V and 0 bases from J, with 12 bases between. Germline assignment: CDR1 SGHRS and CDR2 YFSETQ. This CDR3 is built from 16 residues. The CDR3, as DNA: TGCGCCAGCAGCTTACCAGGTATTAGCTCCTACAATGAGCAGTTCTTC. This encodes CASSLPGISSYNEQFF.

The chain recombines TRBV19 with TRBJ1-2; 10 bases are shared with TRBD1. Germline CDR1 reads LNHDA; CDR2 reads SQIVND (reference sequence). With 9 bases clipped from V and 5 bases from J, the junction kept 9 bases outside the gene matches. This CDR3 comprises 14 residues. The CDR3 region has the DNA TGTGCCAGCCAAGGACAGGGGGGATATTATGGCTACACCTTC. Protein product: CASQGQGGYYGYTF.

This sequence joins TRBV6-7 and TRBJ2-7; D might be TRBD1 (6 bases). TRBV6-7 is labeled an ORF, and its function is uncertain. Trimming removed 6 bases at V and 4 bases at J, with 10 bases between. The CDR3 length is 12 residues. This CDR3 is CASSDRTYEQYF. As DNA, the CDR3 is TGTGCCAGCAGCGACAGGACGTACGAGCAGTACTTC.

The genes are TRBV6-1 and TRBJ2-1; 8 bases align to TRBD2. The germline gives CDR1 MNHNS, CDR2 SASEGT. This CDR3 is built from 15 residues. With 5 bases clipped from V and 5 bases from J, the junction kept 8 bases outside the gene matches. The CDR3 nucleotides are TGTGCCAGCAGTCCCTATACTAGCGGAGACAATGAGCAGTTCTTC. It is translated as CASSPYTSGDNEQFF.

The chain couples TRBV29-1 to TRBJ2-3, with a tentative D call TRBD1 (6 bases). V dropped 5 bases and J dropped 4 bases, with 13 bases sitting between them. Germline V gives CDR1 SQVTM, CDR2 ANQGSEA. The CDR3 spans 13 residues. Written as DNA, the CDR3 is TGCAGCGTTTCAGGGGTCAGCCCAGATACGCAGTATTTT. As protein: CSVSGVSPDTQYF.

DNA for the CDR3: TGTGCCAGCAGCTTAGCCCCGGGGGACGGGGGCTACACCTTC. Translation gives CASSLAPGDGGYTF. The genes are TRBV7-2 and TRBJ1-2; possibly TRBD1 for D (5 bases). The germline CDR1 and CDR2 sequences are SGHTA and FQGNSA. This CDR3 comprises 14 residues. Trimming cost V 0 bases and J 8 bases, with 13 bases left between them.

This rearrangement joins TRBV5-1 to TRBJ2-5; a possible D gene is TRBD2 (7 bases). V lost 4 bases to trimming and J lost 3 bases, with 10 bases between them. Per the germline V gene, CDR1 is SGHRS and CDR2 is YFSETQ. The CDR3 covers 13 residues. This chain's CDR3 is CASSGGAEETQYF. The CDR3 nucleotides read TGCGCCAGCAGCGGGGGGGCGGAAGAGACCCAGTACTTC.

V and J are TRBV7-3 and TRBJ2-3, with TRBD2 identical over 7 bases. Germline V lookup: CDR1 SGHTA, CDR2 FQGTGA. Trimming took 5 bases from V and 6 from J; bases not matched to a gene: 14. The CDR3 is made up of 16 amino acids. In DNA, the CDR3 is TGTGCCAGCAGCGCCAAGCGGGACTGGCGGCCGGATACGCAGTATTTT. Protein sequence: CASSAKRDWRPDTQYF.

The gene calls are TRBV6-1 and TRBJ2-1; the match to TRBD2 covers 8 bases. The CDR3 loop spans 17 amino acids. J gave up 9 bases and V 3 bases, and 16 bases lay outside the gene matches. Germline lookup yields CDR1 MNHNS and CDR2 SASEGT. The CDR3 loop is CASSETDGRVGRGEQFF. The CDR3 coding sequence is TGTGCCAGCAGTGAGACAGACGGGAGGGTCGGTCGTGGTGAGCAGTTCTTC.

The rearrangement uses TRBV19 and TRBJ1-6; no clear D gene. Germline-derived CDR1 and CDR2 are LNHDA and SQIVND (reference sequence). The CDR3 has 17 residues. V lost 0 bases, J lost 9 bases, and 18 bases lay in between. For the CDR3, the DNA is TGTGCCAGTAGTATAGATTTTTTCTCGACAATCTCTTCACCCCTCCACTTT. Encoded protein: CASSIDFFSTISSPLHF.

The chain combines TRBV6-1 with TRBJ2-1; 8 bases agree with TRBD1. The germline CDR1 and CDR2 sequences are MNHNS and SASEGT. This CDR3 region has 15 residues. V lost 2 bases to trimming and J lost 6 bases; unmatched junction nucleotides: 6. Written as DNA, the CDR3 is TGTGCCAGCAGTGAACAACAGGGGGGTAGCAATGAGCAGTTCTTC. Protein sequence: CASSEQQGGSNEQFF.

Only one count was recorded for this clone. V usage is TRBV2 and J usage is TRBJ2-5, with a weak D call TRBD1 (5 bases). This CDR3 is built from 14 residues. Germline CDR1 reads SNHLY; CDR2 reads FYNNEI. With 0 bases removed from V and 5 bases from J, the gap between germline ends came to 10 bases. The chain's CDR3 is CASSEASGLETQYF. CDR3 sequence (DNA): TGTGCCAGCAGTGAAGCGTCAGGGCTCGAGACCCAGTACTTC. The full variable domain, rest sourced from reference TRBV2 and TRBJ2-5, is EPEVTQTPSHQVTQMGQEVILRCVPISNHLYFYWYRQILGQKVEFLVSFYNNEISEKSEIFDDQFSVERPDGSNFTLKIRSTKLEDSAMYFCASSEASGLETQYFGPGTRLLVL.

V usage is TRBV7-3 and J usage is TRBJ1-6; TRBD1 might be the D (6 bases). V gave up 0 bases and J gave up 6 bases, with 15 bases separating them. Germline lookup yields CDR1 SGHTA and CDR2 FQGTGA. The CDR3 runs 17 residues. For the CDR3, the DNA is TGTGCCAGCAGCTTAACGGGGGCCGGGACGGGTAATTCACCCCTCCACTTT. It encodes CASSLTGAGTGNSPLHF. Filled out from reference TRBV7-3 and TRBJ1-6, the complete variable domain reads GAGVSQTPSNKVTEKGKYVELRCDPISGHTALYWYRQSLGQGPEFLIYFQGTGAADDSGLPNDRFFAVRPEGSVSTLKIQRTERGDSAVYLCASSLTGAGTGNSPLHFGNGTRLTVT.

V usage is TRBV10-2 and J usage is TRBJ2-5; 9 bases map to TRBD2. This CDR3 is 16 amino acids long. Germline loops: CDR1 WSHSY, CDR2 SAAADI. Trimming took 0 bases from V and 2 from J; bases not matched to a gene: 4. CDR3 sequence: CASSESPAGGQETQYF. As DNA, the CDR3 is TGCGCCAGCAGTGAGTCGCCTGCGGGGGGGCAAGAGACCCAGTACTTC.